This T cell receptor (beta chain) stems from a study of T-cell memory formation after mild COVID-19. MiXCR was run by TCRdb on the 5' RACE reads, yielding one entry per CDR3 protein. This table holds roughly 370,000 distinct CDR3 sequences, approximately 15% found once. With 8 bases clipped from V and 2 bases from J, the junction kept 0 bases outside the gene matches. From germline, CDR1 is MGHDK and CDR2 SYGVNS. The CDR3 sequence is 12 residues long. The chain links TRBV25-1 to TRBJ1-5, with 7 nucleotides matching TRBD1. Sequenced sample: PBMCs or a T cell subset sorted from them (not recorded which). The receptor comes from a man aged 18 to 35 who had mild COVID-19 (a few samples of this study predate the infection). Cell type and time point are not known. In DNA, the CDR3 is TGTGCCAGCGGACAGGGCAATCAGCCCCAGCATTTT. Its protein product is CASGQGNQPQHF.